The 27 T cell receptor beta chains reported below all come from one sample, sequenced in a study of blood T cell repertoires in COVID-19. Libraries were prepared by immunoSEQ multiplex PCR; TCRdb keeps only in-frame clonotypes and omits some of them. The sample lists tens of thousands of clones, about 87% seen once, with 5.8% in the top ten. Sequencing was done on a sample of peripheral blood. The receptors originated from a man aged 50 to 59 with active COVID-19.

This rearrangement joins TRBV7-2 to TRBJ2-5, with D possibly being TRBD2 (5 bases). This CDR3 region has 13 residues. Trimming stripped 2 bases from V and 3 bases from J, with 7 bases between. Germline V gene sequence: CDR1 SGHTA, CDR2 FQGNSA. The CDR3 sequence is CASSLSGEETQYF. The CDR3 DNA sequence: TGTGCCAGCAGCTTATCCGGGGAAGAGACCCAGTACTTC.

This chain connects TRBV7-8 to TRBJ1-3; D ambiguous. The CDR3 totals 14 residues. Trimming took 10 bases from V and 3 from J, leaving 16 bases between them. Germline lookup yields CDR1 SGHVS and CDR2 FQNEAQ. The CDR3 DNA sequence: TGTGCCACCGCCAATAATCTAAATGGAAACACCATATATTTT. Its translation: CATANNLNGNTIYF.

The V and J genes are TRBV19 and TRBJ2-2, with 14 bases identical to TRBD2. CDR1 and CDR2 from the germline V gene are LNHDA and SQIVND (reference sequence). With 5 bases clipped from V and 4 bases from J, the junction kept 3 bases outside the gene matches. This CDR3 has 16 amino acids. The CDR3 coding sequence is TGTGCCAGTAGTGTTGGGACTAGCGGGGGCACCGGGGAGCTGTTTTTT. Translation gives CASSVGTSGGTGELFF.

This chain joins TRBV5-1 and TRBJ2-7, with D unresolved. Trimming cost V 2 bases and J 7 bases, with 13 bases left between them. The CDR3 has 13 residues. The V gene's germline CDR1 is SGHRS and CDR2 YFSETQ. DNA of the CDR3: TGCGCCAGCAGCTTAGAATTGTCCCAGGAGCAGTACTTC. It is translated as CASSLELSQEQYF.

This chain joins TRBV7-9 and TRBJ1-5; TRBD1 agrees at 9 bases. This CDR3 spans 15 amino acids. V was pared by 1 base and J by 3 bases, with 1 base of the junction left unmatched. Per germline, CDR1 SEHNR and CDR2 FQNEAQ (reference sequence). The CDR3 DNA follows: TGTGCCAGCAGCTTAGGGACAGGGGTCAATCAGCCCCAGCATTTT. As protein: CASSLGTGVNQPQHF.

The table lists this clone with a count of one. V usage is TRBV19 and J usage is TRBJ1-1, with 8 nucleotides matching TRBD1. Germline-derived CDR1 and CDR2 are LNHDA and SQIVND (reference sequence). Losses at the gene ends were 5 bases for V and 10 bases for J; bases not matched to a gene: 15. The CDR3 has 15 residues. The CDR3 here is CASSPGPDRDGIAFF. CDR3 bases: TGTGCCAGTAGTCCGGGGCCGGACAGGGATGGAATAGCTTTCTTT.

V and J are TRBV18 and TRBJ1-2, with D perhaps matching TRBD1 (5 bases). Germline V CDR1 and CDR2: KGHSH, LQKENI. This CDR3 has 13 residues. The V and J ends lost 3 bases and 5 bases respectively, with 10 bases between them. The CDR3 DNA is TGTGCCAGCTCACCCGCGACAGATTATGGCTACACCTTC. It is translated as CASSPATDYGYTF.

This clone was seen a single time. The rearrangement joins TRBV7-3 to TRBJ2-7; 7 nucleotides match TRBD2. J gave up 4 bases and V 5 bases, and 8 bases lay outside the gene matches. CDR1 and CDR2 (germline): SGHTA, FQGTGA. The CDR3 has 14 amino acids. Here the CDR3 reads CASSPSGVGYEQYF. CDR3 nucleotide sequence: TGTGCCAGCAGCCCGAGCGGGGTAGGGTACGAGCAGTACTTC. Full variable domain (outside the CDR3, taken from reference TRBV7-3 and TRBJ2-7): GAGVSQTPSNKVTEKGKYVELRCDPISGHTALYWYRQSLGQGPEFLIYFQGTGAADDSGLPNDRFFAVRPEGSVSTLKIQRTERGDSAVYLCASSPSGVGYEQYFGPGTRLTVT.

The chain combines TRBV19 with TRBJ1-1, with D possibly being TRBD1 (6 bases). Germline lookup yields CDR1 LNHDA and CDR2 SQIVND (reference sequence). CDR3 length equals 16 residues. The V end lost 6 bases, the J end lost 11 bases, and 28 bases lay between the germline ends. The CDR3 reads CASRRSATGTQNVAFF. CDR3 nucleotide sequence: TGTGCCAGTAGAAGGTCCGCAACCGGGACACAGAACGTGGCTTTCTTT.

The chain uses TRBV24-1 and TRBJ2-6; TRBD1 agrees at 9 bases. CDR3 size: 17 residues. Germline CDR1 and CDR2: KGHDR and SFDVKD. With V trimmed by 10 bases and J by 0 bases, 9 bases remained unmatched. This CDR3 reads CATNPGQGRSGANVLTF. The CDR3 DNA is TGTGCCACTAATCCGGGACAGGGCCGCTCTGGGGCCAACGTCCTGACTTTC.

The chain recombines TRBV15 with TRBJ2-1; 9 bases match TRBD2. V lost 4 bases, J lost 4 bases, and 5 bases stayed unmatched. CDR3 size: 15 residues. CDR1 LNHNV and CDR2 YYDKDF come from the germline V gene (reference sequence). The DNA for the CDR3 is TGTGCCACCAGCAATAGGCGGGAGGGTTACAATGAGCAGTTCTTC. Its protein is CATSNRREGYNEQFF.

The chain has TRBV6-2 or TRBV6-3 and TRBJ2-2, with D perhaps TRBD1 (6 bases). The CDR3 consists of 15 residues. CDR1 is MNHEY, CDR2 SVGEGT, per germline. The V gene lost 6 bases and the J gene lost 1 base, with 12 bases spanning the gap. The CDR3 reads CASSHRGQNTGELFF. CDR3 coding DNA: TGTGCCAGCAGCCACCGGGGACAGAACACCGGGGAGCTGTTTTTT.

About this clone itself: Other nucleotide sequences from this sample produce the same CDR3. The V gene is TRBV2, the J gene TRBJ2-1; 16 bases align to TRBD2. From germline, CDR1 is SNHLY and CDR2 FYNNEI. The CDR3 is made up of 14 amino acids. V dropped 8 bases and J dropped 7; count of bases not matched to a gene: 2. The CDR3 sequence is CASGGLAGGNEQFF. Written as DNA, the CDR3 is TGTGCCAGCGGGGGACTAGCGGGAGGGAATGAGCAGTTCTTC.

The chain couples TRBV28 to TRBJ1-2; D unresolved. Germline V gene lookup returns CDR1 MDHEN and CDR2 SYDVKM. The CDR3 runs 12 residues. With 5 bases removed from V and 6 bases from J, the gap between germline ends came to 10 bases. Written as DNA, the CDR3 is TGTGCCAGCAGTCCCCAATTTCATGGCTACACCTTC. This sequence encodes CASSPQFHGYTF.

The chain has TRBV4-2 and TRBJ2-7; TRBD1 might be the D (6 bases). The CDR3 is 14 amino acids. V was pared by 3 bases and J by 1 base, with 10 bases between. Germline CDR1 is LGHNA and CDR2 is YNFKEQ. Here the CDR3 reads CASSQATGSYEQYF. CDR3 in DNA: TGTGCCAGCAGCCAGGCCACAGGGTCCTACGAGCAGTACTTC.

The chain uses TRBV25-1 and TRBJ1-6; the D gene is possibly TRBD1 (5 bases). Per germline, CDR1 MGHDK and CDR2 SYGVNS. This CDR3 contains 15 residues. V was clipped by 5 bases and J by 7 bases, with 15 bases between them. Here the CDR3 reads CASSTTGRDNSPLHF. The CDR3 DNA is TGTGCCAGCAGTACAACGGGGAGGGACAATTCACCCCTCCACTTT.

The V call is TRBV6-5, the J call TRBJ2-1, with 10 bases aligning to TRBD1. Looked up from germline, CDR1 is MNHEY and CDR2 is SVGAGI. J gave up 14 bases and V 2 bases, and 3 bases lay outside the gene matches. The CDR3 contains 12 residues. The CDR3 protein is CASSYGGTGEFF. The CDR3 DNA reads TGTGCCAGCAGTTACGGCGGGACAGGGGAGTTCTTC.

This clone was observed a single time. The rearrangement joins TRBV30 to TRBJ2-7, with 11 bases lining up with TRBD1. Germline V gene sequence: CDR1 GTSNPN, CDR2 SVGIG (reference sequence). CDR3 length equals 14 residues. The V and J ends lost 2 bases and 7 bases, in that order; junction bases with no gene match: 7. The CDR3 DNA is TGTGCCTGGAGTAGGGGACAGGGGGTTGGAGAGCAGTACTTC. This sequence encodes CAWSRGQGVGEQYF.

The chain uses TRBV24-1 and TRBJ2-1; 7 bases are shared with TRBD1. The CDR3 contains 13 residues. Unmatched junction bases numbered 8, after V lost 3 bases and J lost 13 bases. The germline V gene has CDR1 KGHDR and CDR2 SFDVKD. The CDR3 nucleotides are TGTGCCACCAGTGATCGCCAAGGGGGCCTCCAGTTCTTC. Protein sequence: CATSDRQGGLQFF.

The chain joins TRBV5-4 to TRBJ2-7, with a possible D match to TRBD1 (6 bases). The CDR3 has 13 residues. V was pared by 9 bases and J by 2 bases, with 15 bases between. The germline gives CDR1 SGHNT, CDR2 YYREEE (reference sequence). The CDR3 here is CATGRGLAYEQYF. The DNA of the CDR3 is TGTGCCACAGGCAGGGGTCTAGCCTACGAGCAGTACTTC.

This clone was found once. The chain employs TRBV19 and TRBJ1-5, with 7 positions matching TRBD1. CDR1 is LNHDA, CDR2 SQIVND, per germline (reference sequence). Trimming took 5 bases from V and 0 from J; bases not matched to a gene: 7. The length of the CDR3 is 16 residues. The CDR3 sequence is CASSPWTGPSNQPQHF. The CDR3 region has the DNA TGTGCCAGTAGTCCCTGGACAGGTCCTAGCAATCAGCCCCAGCATTTT. Drawing the rest from reference TRBV19 and TRBJ1-5, the complete variable domain is DGGITQSPKYLFRKEGQNVTLSCEQNLNHDAMYWYRQDPGQGLRLIYYSQIVNDFQKGDIAEGYSVSREKKESFPLTVTSAQKNPTAFYLCASSPWTGPSNQPQHFGDGTRLSIL.

The J gene is TRBJ1-3, the V gene TRBV4-2; 7 nucleotides align to TRBD1. Germline lookup yields CDR1 LGHNA and CDR2 YNFKEQ. The CDR3 is 16 amino acids. Trimming cost V 0 bases and J 4 bases; bases outside gene matches: 6. This chain's CDR3 is CASSQDEGARGNTIYF. CDR3 coding DNA: TGTGCCAGCAGCCAAGACGAGGGGGCGAGGGGAAACACCATATATTTT.

The V and J genes are TRBV5-1 and TRBJ2-4, with D hard to call. The CDR3 loop spans 17 amino acids. Per the germline V gene, CDR1 is SGHRS and CDR2 is YFSETQ. V dropped 0 bases and J dropped 1 base, with 14 bases sitting between them. The CDR3 nucleotides read TGCGCCAGCAGCTTGGTAGCCGTTGCGAAGGCCAAAAACATTCAGTACTTC. Protein sequence: CASSLVAVAKAKNIQYF.

The chain uses TRBV7-9 and TRBJ1-6; D might be TRBD1 (5 bases). The CDR3 has 16 amino acids. The V and J ends lost 4 bases and 0 bases respectively, with 10 bases between them. Germline lookup yields CDR1 SEHNR and CDR2 FQNEAQ (reference sequence). The CDR3, as DNA: TGTGCCAGCAGCTCCTCAGGGATCTCCTATAATTCACCCCTCCACTTT. As protein: CASSSSGISYNSPLHF.

This clone was seen just once. V and J are TRBV3-1 (or the pseudogene TRBV3-2) and TRBJ2-4, with 9 positions matching TRBD2. This CDR3 is 14 amino acids long. Trimming took 3 bases from V and 8 from J; bases not matched to a gene: 5. Germline V gene sequence: CDR1 LGHDT, CDR2 YNNKEL (reference sequence). CDR3 bases: TGTGCCAGCAGCCAGACTAGCGGATGGGACATTCAGTACTTC. This encodes CASSQTSGWDIQYF.

This chain connects TRBV6-5 to TRBJ1-5, with 9 bases that match TRBD1. J gave up 6 bases and V 5 bases, and 5 bases lay outside the gene matches. This CDR3 has 14 residues. Germline assignment: CDR1 MNHEY and CDR2 SVGAGI. The chain's CDR3 is CASSQGQGGQPQHF. The CDR3 DNA reads TGTGCCAGCAGTCAGGGACAGGGCGGTCAGCCCCAGCATTTT.

This clone was recorded many times. Other DNA sequences in this specimen translate into the identical CDR3. The chain has TRBV27 and TRBJ1-1; possibly TRBD1 for D (5 bases). CDR3 length: 14 residues. V lost 0 bases and J lost 5, with 10 bases in between. Per the germline V gene, CDR1 is MNHEY and CDR2 is SMNVEV (reference sequence). The CDR3 nucleotides read TGTGCCAGCAGTTTATCAGAGGGGAGGACTGAAGCTTTCTTT. Its protein is CASSLSEGRTEAFF.